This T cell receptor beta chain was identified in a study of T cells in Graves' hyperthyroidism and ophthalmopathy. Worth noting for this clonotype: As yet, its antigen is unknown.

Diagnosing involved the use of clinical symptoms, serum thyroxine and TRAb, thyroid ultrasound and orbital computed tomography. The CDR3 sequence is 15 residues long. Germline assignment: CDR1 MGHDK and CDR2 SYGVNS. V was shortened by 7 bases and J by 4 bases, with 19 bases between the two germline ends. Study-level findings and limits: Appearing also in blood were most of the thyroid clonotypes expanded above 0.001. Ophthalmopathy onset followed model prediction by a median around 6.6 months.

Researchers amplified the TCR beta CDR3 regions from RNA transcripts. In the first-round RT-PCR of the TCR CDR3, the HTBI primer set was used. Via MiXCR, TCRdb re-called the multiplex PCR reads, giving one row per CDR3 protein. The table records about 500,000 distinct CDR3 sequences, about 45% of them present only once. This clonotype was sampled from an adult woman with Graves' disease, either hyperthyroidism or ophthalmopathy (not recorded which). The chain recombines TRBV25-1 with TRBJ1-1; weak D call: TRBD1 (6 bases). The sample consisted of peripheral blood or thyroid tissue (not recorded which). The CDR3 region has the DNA TGTGCCAGCACTCCCGCGGCAGGGGAGGGCACTGAAGCTTTCTTT. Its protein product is CASTPAAGEGTEAFF.